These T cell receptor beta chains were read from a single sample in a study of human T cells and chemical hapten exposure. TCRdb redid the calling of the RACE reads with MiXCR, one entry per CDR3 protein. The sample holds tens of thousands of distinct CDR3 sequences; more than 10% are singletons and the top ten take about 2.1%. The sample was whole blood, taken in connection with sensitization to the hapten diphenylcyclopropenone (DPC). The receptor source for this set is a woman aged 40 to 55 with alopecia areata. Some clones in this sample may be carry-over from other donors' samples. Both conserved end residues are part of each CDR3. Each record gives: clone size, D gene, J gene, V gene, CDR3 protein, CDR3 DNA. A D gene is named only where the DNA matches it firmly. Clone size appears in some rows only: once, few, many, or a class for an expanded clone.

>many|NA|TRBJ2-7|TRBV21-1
CASRSTGQGVYEQYF
TGTGCCAGCAGAAGCACGGGACAGGGGGTCTACGAGCAGTACTTC
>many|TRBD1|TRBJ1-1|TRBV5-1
CASRQGQAFMNTEAFF
TGCGCCAGCAGACAGGGACAGGCCTTCATGAACACTGAAGCTTTCTTT
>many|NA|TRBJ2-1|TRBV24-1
CATSDLTGEQFF
TGTGCCACCAGTGATTTGACTGGTGAGCAGTTCTTC
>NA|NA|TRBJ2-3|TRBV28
CASTVTDTQYF
TGTGCCAGCACCGTAACAGATACGCAGTATTTT
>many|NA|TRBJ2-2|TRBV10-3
CAIREHMNTGELFF
TGTGCCATCCGCGAGCACATGAACACCGGGGAGCTGTTTTTT
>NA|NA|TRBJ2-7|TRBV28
CASSLGQSDEQYF
TGTGCCAGCAGTTTAGGCCAGAGCGACGAGCAGTACTTC
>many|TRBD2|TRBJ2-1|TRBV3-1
CASSQVFSRPGGAPFEQFF
TGTGCCAGCAGCCAAGTGTTTTCCCGCCCCGGGGGGGCCCCCTTTGAGCAGTTCTTC
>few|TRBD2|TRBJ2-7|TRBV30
CAWGGGSYEQYF
TGTGCCTGGGGCGGGGGCTCCTACGAGCAGTACTTC
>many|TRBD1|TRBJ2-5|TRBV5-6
CASSPLDREVETQYF
TGTGCCAGCAGCCCCCTGGACAGGGAAGTCGAGACCCAGTACTTC
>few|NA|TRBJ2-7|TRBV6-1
CASLWGYEQYF
TGTGCCAGCCTCTGGGGGTACGAGCAGTACTTC
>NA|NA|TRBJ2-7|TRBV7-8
CASSLVDRTYEQYF
TGTGCCAGCAGCTTAGTCGACCGGACCTACGAGCAGTACTTC
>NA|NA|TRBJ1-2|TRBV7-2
CASSLSRYSLQGDYGYTF
TGTGCCAGCAGCTTATCCCGGTACAGCCTTCAAGGGGACTATGGCTACACCTTC
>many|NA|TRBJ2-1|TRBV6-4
CASSPALGGEQFF
TGTGCCAGCAGTCCCGCACTCGGGGGAGAGCAGTTCTTC
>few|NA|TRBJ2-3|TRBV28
CASSFSSSTDTQYF
TGTGCCAGCAGTTTTTCCAGTAGCACAGATACGCAGTATTTT
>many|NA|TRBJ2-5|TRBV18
CASSPPGYQETQYF
TGTGCCAGCTCACCACCGGGGTACCAAGAGACCCAGTACTTC
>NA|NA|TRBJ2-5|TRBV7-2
CASSLGAHQETQYF
TGTGCCAGCAGCTTAGGGGCCCACCAAGAGACCCAGTACTTC
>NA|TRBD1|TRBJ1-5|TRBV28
CASSLDRGLDNQPQHF
TGTGCCAGCAGCCTCGACAGGGGCCTGGACAATCAGCCCCAGCATTTT
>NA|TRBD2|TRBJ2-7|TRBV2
CASSHKTSGPYEQYF
TGTGCCAGCAGTCACAAGACTAGCGGGCCCTACGAGCAGTACTTC
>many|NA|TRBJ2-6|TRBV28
CASSLGYAGANVLTF
TGTGCCAGCAGTCTGGGATATGCTGGGGCCAACGTCCTGACTTTC
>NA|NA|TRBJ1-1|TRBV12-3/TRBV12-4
CASSYRMNTEAFF
TGTGCCAGCAGTTACCGCATGAACACTGAAGCTTTCTTT
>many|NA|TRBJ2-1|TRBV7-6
CASRGYNEQFF
TGTGCCTCCCGGGGGTACAATGAGCAGTTCTTC
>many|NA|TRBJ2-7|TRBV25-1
CASSEFTYEQYF
TGTGCCAGCAGTGAATTTACCTACGAGCAGTACTTC
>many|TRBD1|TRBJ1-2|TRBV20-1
CSASGTGAWGYTF
TGCAGTGCTAGCGGGACAGGGGCTTGGGGCTACACCTTC
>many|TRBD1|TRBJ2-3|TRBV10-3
CAISGQGAEGTQYF
TGTGCCATCAGTGGACAGGGGGCGGAAGGTACGCAGTATTTT
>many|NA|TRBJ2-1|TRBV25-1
CASSGTPFPNEQFF
TGTGCCAGCAGTGGGACACCCTTTCCCAATGAGCAGTTCTTC
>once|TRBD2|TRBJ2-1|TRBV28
CASSQGSGDYNEQFF
TGTGCCAGCAGCCAGGGCAGCGGGGACTACAATGAGCAGTTCTTC
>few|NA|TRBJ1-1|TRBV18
CASSPPGSRDTEAFF
TGTGCCAGCTCACCACCGGGGAGCAGGGACACTGAAGCTTTCTTT
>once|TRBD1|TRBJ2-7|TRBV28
CASRAQGARTYEQYF
TGTGCCAGCAGAGCACAGGGGGCGCGGACCTACGAGCAGTACTTC